This passage covers 10 T cell receptor beta chains from one sample sequenced in a study of blood T cell repertoires in COVID-19. Using immunoSEQ multiplex PCR, the repertoire was profiled, and TCRdb retains in-frame clones only, with some absent. In the table there are some 200,000 clones, approximately 87% of which are singletons. Sequenced material: peripheral blood. Receptor source: a woman between 18 and 29 years old who had recovered from COVID-19.

This chain uses TRBV27 with TRBJ2-7, with 8 bases that match TRBD1. The length of the CDR3 is 14 residues. The V segment lost 3 bases and the J segment 2 bases; nucleotides outside the gene matches: 3. CDR1 is MNHEY, CDR2 SMNVEV, per germline (reference sequence). The CDR3 nucleotides are TGTGCCAGCAGTTTGGGGGGACAGGCCTACGAGCAGTACTTC. This codes for CASSLGGQAYEQYF.

This clone was counted once. Here the CDR3 reads CASSAGGVAGELFF. The DNA for the CDR3 is TGTGCCAGCAGCGCCGGAGGAGTGGCCGGGGAGCTGTTTTTT. The chain is built from TRBV9 and TRBJ2-2; D perhaps matches TRBD2 (5 bases). The CDR3 is made up of 14 amino acids. Between the trimmed V and J ends, which lost 3 bases and 6 bases, there was a span of 12 bases. CDR1 and CDR2 (germline): SGDLS, YYNGEE.

V gene TRBV11-2 combines with J gene TRBJ2-1; 11 positions match TRBD2. Trimming took 5 bases from V and 8 from J; bases not matched to a gene: 8. Germline CDR1 SGHAT, CDR2 FQNNGV. The CDR3 covers 15 residues. The CDR3 coding sequence is TGTGCCAGCAGCGTCTTAGCGGGGGGGCCCTATGAGCAGTTCTTC. Amino acids: CASSVLAGGPYEQFF.

The chain combines TRBV6-5 with TRBJ1-2, with D tentatively TRBD1 (6 bases). The CDR3 runs 13 residues. The germline V and J ends were trimmed by 6 bases and 8 bases, with 16 bases remaining between them. Germline V gene sequence: CDR1 MNHEY, CDR2 SVGAGI. CDR3 protein: CASSQAGARGYTF. DNA for the CDR3: TGTGCCAGCAGCCAAGCGGGGGCGAGAGGCTACACCTTC.

In its sample, this clone was seen a few times. The chain joins TRBV3-1 (or the pseudogene TRBV3-2) to TRBJ1-6; 10 bases fit TRBD1. The V gene's germline CDR1 is LGHDT and CDR2 YNNKEL (reference sequence). The trim removed 1 base at V and 10 bases at J, leaving 4 bases unmatched. The CDR3 runs 15 residues. CDR3 residues: CASSQAGTGDSPLHF. The CDR3 bases are TGTGCCAGCAGCCAAGCCGGGACAGGGGACTCACCCCTCCACTTT.

The genes are TRBV5-1 and TRBJ2-3; 7 nucleotides line up with TRBD1. V shed 3 bases, J shed 2 bases, and the junction held 3 bases outside the gene matches. The CDR3 is 14 residues long. Germline CDR1 SGHRS, CDR2 YFSETQ. The CDR3 region is CASSSTGFTDTQYF. The CDR3 coding sequence is TGCGCCAGCAGCTCGACAGGGTTCACAGATACGCAGTATTTT.

The chain has TRBV12-3 or TRBV12-4 and TRBJ2-5; D perhaps matches TRBD1 (5 bases). This CDR3 spans 13 amino acids. V was cut by 3 bases and J by 7 bases, with 12 bases left in between. The CDR3 nucleotides read TGTGCCAGCAGTTTGGCAGGGATAGTGACCCAGTACTTC. Translating it yields CASSLAGIVTQYF.

This chain connects TRBV6-2 or TRBV6-3 to TRBJ2-7; 8 bases map to TRBD1. CDR3 length equals 12 residues. The germline V gene has CDR1 MNHEY and CDR2 SVGEGT. The V gene end was trimmed by 4 bases and the J gene end by 6 bases; junction bases not matched to a gene: 2. The CDR3 DNA sequence: TGTGCCAGCAGTTTGGACAGGGTCGAGCAGTACGTC. Translated, it gives CASSLDRVEQYV.

The chain carries TRBV5-6 and TRBJ2-5, with a weak D call TRBD1 (7 bases). Germline V gives CDR1 SGHDT, CDR2 YYEEEE. The V end was cut by 0 bases, the J end by 5 bases, with 14 bases between. The CDR3 covers 15 residues. The CDR3 bases are TGTGCCAGCAGCTTGGAGCCAGGGGGGCGCGAGACCCAGTACTTC. Encoded protein: CASSLEPGGRETQYF.

This chain's CDR3 is CASSLGLSYEQYV. CDR3 in DNA: TGTGCCAGCAGTTTAGGCTTGAGCTACGAGCAGTACGTC. V gene TRBV12-3 or TRBV12-4 combines with J gene TRBJ2-7; D is unresolved. The CDR3 covers 13 residues. Trimming removed 1 base at V and 3 bases at J, with 7 bases between.